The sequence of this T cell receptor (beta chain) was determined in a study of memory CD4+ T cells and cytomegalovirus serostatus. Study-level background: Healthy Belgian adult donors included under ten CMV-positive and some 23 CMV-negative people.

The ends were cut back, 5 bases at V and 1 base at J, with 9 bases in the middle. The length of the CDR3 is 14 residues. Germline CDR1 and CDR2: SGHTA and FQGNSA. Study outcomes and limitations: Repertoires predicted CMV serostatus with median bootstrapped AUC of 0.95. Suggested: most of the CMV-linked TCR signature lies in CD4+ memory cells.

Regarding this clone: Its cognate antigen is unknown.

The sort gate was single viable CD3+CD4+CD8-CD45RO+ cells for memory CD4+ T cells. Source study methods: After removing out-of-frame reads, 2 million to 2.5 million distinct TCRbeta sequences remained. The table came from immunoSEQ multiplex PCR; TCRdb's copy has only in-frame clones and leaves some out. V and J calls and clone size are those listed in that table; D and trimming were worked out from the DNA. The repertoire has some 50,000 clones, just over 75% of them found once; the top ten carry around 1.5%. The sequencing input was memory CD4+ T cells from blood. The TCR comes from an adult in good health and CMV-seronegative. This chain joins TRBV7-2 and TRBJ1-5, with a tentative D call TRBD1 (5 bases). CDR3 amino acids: CASSPGGSNQPQHF. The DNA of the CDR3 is TGTGCCAGCAGCCCTGGGGGAAGCAATCAGCCCCAGCATTTT.